The 27 T cell receptor beta chains below all came from one sample that was sequenced in a study of blood T cell repertoires in COVID-19. This table comes from immunoSEQ multiplex PCR, and its TCRdb copy is limited to in-frame clones, with some not included. The table shows hundreds of thousands of clones, with 88% occurring only once. Sequencing input: PBMCs or T cells enriched from blood (not recorded which). Every receptor here comes from a woman in her 30s who had recovered from COVID-19.

The rearrangement uses TRBV27 and TRBJ2-3, with no clear D. Trimming stripped 5 bases from V and 3 bases from J, with 15 bases between. The CDR3 is 15 residues long. The germline gives CDR1 MNHEY, CDR2 SMNVEV (reference sequence). CDR3 sequence reads: CASSGTADPTDTQYF. CDR3 in DNA: TGTGCCAGCAGTGGAACAGCCGACCCTACAGATACGCAGTATTTT.

V usage is TRBV24-1 and J usage is TRBJ2-7; a weak D match, TRBD2 (6 bases). Germline V gene data show CDR1 as KGHDR and CDR2 as SFDVKD. CDR3 length: 14 amino acids. The V and J ends lost 1 base and 5 bases respectively, with 11 bases between them. Here the CDR3 DNA reads TGTGCCACCAGTGATTTTGGAGGGTCCAACGAGCAGTACTTC. Its protein is CATSDFGGSNEQYF.

The V gene is TRBV11-2, the J gene TRBJ1-2, with D perhaps TRBD1 (6 bases). V lost 5 bases and J lost 2, with 12 bases in between. The length of the CDR3 is 14 residues. From germline, CDR1 is SGHAT and CDR2 FQNNGV. DNA for the CDR3: TGTGCCAGCAGCGTCTCTGACAGGAACTATGGCTACACCTTC. It encodes CASSVSDRNYGYTF.

The genes are TRBV5-4 and TRBJ1-1; D gene unclear. In germline, CDR1 is SGHNT, CDR2 YYREEE (reference sequence). There are 14 residues in the CDR3. V lost 6 bases to trimming and J lost 5 bases, with 17 bases between them. In DNA, the CDR3 is TGTGCCAGCACCTATAACGGTTTCGGGACTGAAGCTTTCTTT. Residues: CASTYNGFGTEAFF.

About this clone: The junction shows a germline mismatch at one end, possibly a read error. DNA for the CDR3: TGTGCTAGTGGTTCCCTACTCCTGAAGCTTGTCTTT. As protein: CASGSLLLKLVF. This chain links TRBV12-5 with TRBJ1-1; D gene unclear. There are 12 residues in the CDR3. Germline-derived CDR1 and CDR2 are LGHNT and FRNRAP.

The gene calls are TRBV10-2 and TRBJ1-1, with 9 bases aligning to TRBD1. Trimming took 5 bases from V and 6 from J; bases not matched to a gene: 4. The CDR3 is 13 amino acids. Per germline, CDR1 WSHSY and CDR2 SAAADI. DNA of the CDR3: TGCGCCAGCAGTAGGGACAGGGTTGCTGAAGCTTTCTTT. Its protein is CASSRDRVAEAFF.

The gene calls are TRBV28 and TRBJ2-5, with D possibly matching TRBD2 (6 bases). The CDR3 is 15 amino acids. Trimming pared 5 bases from V and 5 bases from J, leaving 18 bases between. Germline V CDR1 and CDR2: MDHEN, SYDVKM. The CDR3 loop is CASSKLTGVVETQYF. The CDR3 nucleotides read TGTGCCAGCAGTAAGTTGACGGGAGTAGTCGAGACCCAGTACTTC.

The V and J genes are TRBV19 and TRBJ1-2; TRBD1 matches at 10 bases. Per germline, CDR1 LNHDA and CDR2 SQIVND (reference sequence). The trim removed 0 bases at V and 1 base at J, leaving 17 bases unmatched. This CDR3 has 21 amino acids. The CDR3 DNA reads as TGTGCCAGTAGTATAGACCCCCCGGGACAGGGGTTGGGAAGATATAACTATGGCTACACCTTC. Translating gives CASSIDPPGQGLGRYNYGYTF.

The chain links TRBV5-1 to TRBJ2-5; 9 positions agree with TRBD1. CDR1 and CDR2 from the germline V gene are SGHRS and YFSETQ. Germline trimming cut 0 bases from V and 1 base from J; bases unmatched to any gene: 4. The CDR3 spans 16 residues. For the CDR3, the DNA is TGCGCCAGCAGCTTGGGGCCGGGACAGGGCCAAGAGACCCAGTACTTC. This encodes CASSLGPGQGQETQYF.

The J gene is TRBJ1-1, the V gene TRBV7-2; possibly TRBD1 for D (5 bases). CDR1 is SGHTA, CDR2 FQGNSA, per germline. V shed 3 bases and J shed 6 bases, with 14 bases lying between them. The CDR3 extends over 14 amino acids. CDR3 coding DNA: TGTGCCAGCAGCTTGGACGGAGGGACCCCTGAAGCTTTCTTT. It is translated as CASSLDGGTPEAFF.

This chain connects TRBV10-3 to TRBJ2-5, with TRBD1 matching over 7 bases. The V segment lost 4 bases and the J segment 2 bases; nucleotides outside the gene matches: 10. This CDR3 contains 16 residues. Germline assignment: CDR1 ENHRY and CDR2 SYGVKD. DNA for the CDR3: TGTGCCATCAGTGCGACTAAGGGGGCAGATCAAGAGACCCAGTACTTC. This sequence encodes CAISATKGADQETQYF.

V and J are TRBV4-3 and TRBJ2-7; tentative D call: TRBD2 (6 bases). V lost 0 bases and J lost 7, with 13 bases in between. CDR3 size: 14 residues. In germline, CDR1 is LGHNA, CDR2 YSLEER. In nucleotides, the CDR3 is TGCGCCAGCAGCCAAGATCGCGGGAAAAGGGAGCAGTACTTC. Its translation is CASSQDRGKREQYF.

The chain has TRBV7-9 and TRBJ1-5; 10 positions agree with TRBD1. V was clipped by 5 bases and J by 5 bases; unmatched bases: 18. The CDR3 runs 19 residues. In germline, CDR1 is SEHNR, CDR2 FQNEAQ (reference sequence). The CDR3 region is CASSLTGTGVSLWDQPQHF. The CDR3, as DNA: TGTGCCAGCAGCCTAACGGGGACAGGGGTTAGTCTGTGGGATCAGCCCCAGCATTTT.

The V and J genes are TRBV19 and TRBJ1-1; D unclear. The V end was cut by 5 bases, the J end by 0 bases, with 7 bases between. Per germline, CDR1 LNHDA and CDR2 SQIVND (reference sequence). The CDR3 extends over 13 amino acids. In DNA, the CDR3 is TGTGCCAGTAGTTTTCAGATGAACACTGAAGCTTTCTTT. Encoded protein: CASSFQMNTEAFF. Complete variable domain (other parts from reference TRBV19 and TRBJ1-1): DGGITQSPKYLFRKEGQNVTLSCEQNLNHDAMYWYRQDPGQGLRLIYYSQIVNDFQKGDIAEGYSVSREKKESFPLTVTSAQKNPTAFYLCASSFQMNTEAFFGQGTRLTVV.

The chain carries TRBV25-1 and TRBJ1-1; 11 nucleotides agree with TRBD1. The J segment lost 8 bases and the V segment lost 2 bases, leaving 4 bases of the junction unmatched. The CDR3 has 14 amino acids. Germline CDR1 and CDR2: MGHDK and SYGVNS. The CDR3 loop is CASSERTGGNEAFF. The CDR3 DNA sequence: TGTGCCAGCAGTGAACGGACAGGGGGCAACGAAGCTTTCTTT.

The chain uses TRBV28 and TRBJ1-2; tentative D call: TRBD1 (6 bases). Trimming left V 10 bases short and J 4 bases short, with 13 bases between. The germline gives CDR1 MDHEN, CDR2 SYDVKM. This CDR3 spans 12 amino acids. The CDR3: CAIQGDPYGYTF. The CDR3, as DNA: TGTGCCATACAGGGTGATCCCTATGGCTACACCTTC.

This chain links TRBV18 with TRBJ2-3; 10 bases agree with TRBD2. J lost 2 bases, V lost 3 bases, and 11 bases had no gene match. Germline V gives CDR1 KGHSH, CDR2 LQKENI. The CDR3 consists of 18 residues. Here the CDR3 reads CASSPLSLAGALTDTQYF. In DNA, the CDR3 is TGTGCCAGCTCACCGTTAAGCCTAGCGGGGGCCCTCACAGATACGCAGTATTTT.

This chain joins TRBV7-9 and TRBJ1-6, with 8 bases identical to TRBD1. Germline V gives CDR1 SEHNR, CDR2 FQNEAQ (reference sequence). After removal of 5 bases from V and 4 bases from J, the junction contained 7 bases not matched to a gene. The CDR3 contains 16 residues. This CDR3 reads CASSTTDRGYNSPLHF. The DNA for the CDR3 is TGTGCCAGCAGCACAACCGACAGGGGATATAATTCACCCCTCCACTTT.

The chain links TRBV7-6 to TRBJ2-2, with D possibly matching TRBD2 (6 bases). The CDR3 runs to 15 residues. Deletions cut 3 bases from V and 1 base from J, with 9 bases between. CDR1 SGHVS and CDR2 FNYEAQ come from the germline V gene. The CDR3, as DNA: TGTGCCAGCAGCTTGGGGGGTCTGAACACCGGGGAGCTGTTTTTT. Its translation: CASSLGGLNTGELFF.

This rearrangement joins TRBV19 to TRBJ2-5; D remains ambiguous. V lost 5 bases and J lost 2, with 15 bases in between. CDR1 and CDR2 (germline): LNHDA, SQIVND (reference sequence). This CDR3 is built from 15 residues. This CDR3 reads CASSLFLLAQETQYF. The DNA of the CDR3 is TGTGCCAGTAGTTTATTCTTATTGGCTCAAGAGACCCAGTACTTC.

This clone was recorded only once. The V call is TRBV9, the J call TRBJ2-7, with TRBD1 matching 10 bases. This CDR3 is built from 14 residues. Trimming at V came to 3 bases and at J to 4 bases, leaving 4 bases not matched to a gene. From germline, CDR1 is SGDLS and CDR2 YYNGEE. The CDR3 DNA sequence: TGTGCCAGCAGCGAGGGGGACAGGGGTTACGAGCAGTACTTC. This codes for CASSEGDRGYEQYF.

This clone has only a few counts. This chain connects TRBV23-1 to TRBJ2-6; D may be TRBD1 (5 bases). TRBV23-1 is assigned to the ORF class and has an uncertain function. V lost 2 bases, J lost 0 bases, and 11 bases lay in between. The CDR3 consists of 17 residues. In DNA, the CDR3 is TGCGCCAGCAGTCAAAGCACAGGTTTCTCTGGGGCCAACGTCCTGACTTTC. It codes for CASSQSTGFSGANVLTF.

The J gene is TRBJ1-5, the V gene TRBV7-9; D might be TRBD1 (6 bases). V was clipped by 6 bases and J by 5 bases, with 14 bases between them. The germline gives CDR1 SEHNR, CDR2 FQNEAQ (reference sequence). The CDR3 length is 14 residues. In nucleotides, the CDR3 is TGTGCCAGCAGGCTCGCAGGGGCGGATCAGCCCCAGCATTTT. Amino acids: CASRLAGADQPQHF. The variable domain in full, with the rest retrieved from reference TRBV7-9 and TRBJ1-5, is DTGVSQNPRHKITKRGQNVTFRCDPISEHNRLYWYRQTLGQGPEFLTYFQNEAQLEKSRLLSDRFSAERPKGSFSTLEIQRTEQGDSAMYLCASRLAGADQPQHFGDGTRLSIL.

The chain employs TRBV27 and TRBJ2-1; D might be TRBD1 (5 bases). There are 15 residues in the CDR3. The germline V gene has CDR1 MNHEY and CDR2 SMNVEV (reference sequence). Trimming shortened V by 3 bases and J by 6 bases, and 15 bases separated the two germline ends. CDR3 nucleotides: TGTGCCAGCAGTTTTCAACCCCTGACAGTCAATGAGCAGTTCTTC. Translating it yields CASSFQPLTVNEQFF.

V gene TRBV24-1 combines with J gene TRBJ1-1; maybe TRBD1 (5 bases). CDR3 length: 15 amino acids. V lost 7 bases and J lost 1, with 15 bases in between. In germline, CDR1 is KGHDR, CDR2 SFDVKD. CDR3 sequence reads: CATRTGLGGNTEAFF. CDR3 bases: TGTGCCACCAGAACAGGTTTAGGCGGGAACACTGAAGCTTTCTTT.

This clone was detected only once. This chain connects TRBV9 to TRBJ2-1; 13 bases are shared with TRBD2. In germline, CDR1 is SGDLS, CDR2 YYNGEE. The CDR3 extends over 16 amino acids. With V trimmed by 3 bases and J by 9 bases, 9 bases remained unmatched. The CDR3 sequence: CASSAQLAGGPGEQFF. CDR3 sequence (DNA): TGTGCCAGCAGCGCCCAACTAGCGGGGGGGCCAGGTGAGCAGTTCTTC.

This chain joins TRBV4-1 and TRBJ1-5; D uncertain. The V gene's germline CDR1 is MGHRA and CDR2 YSYEKL. The CDR3 consists of 15 residues. Between the trimmed V and J ends, which lost 7 bases and 0 bases, there was a span of 13 bases. Here the CDR3 reads CASTIDYYSNQPQHF. The DNA of the CDR3 is TGCGCCAGCACCATCGACTACTATAGCAATCAGCCCCAGCATTTT.